A selection of T cell receptor beta chains follows, all from one sample in a study of cytomegalovirus exposure and HLA in healthy donors. TCRdb keeps only in-frame clones here, not all; method: immunoSEQ multiplex PCR. The sample contains fewer than 200,000 clones, about four fifths of which appear only once. Material for sequencing was PBMCs. Receptors originate from a woman under 30 in good health and CMV-seronegative. The CDR3 runs from the conserved cysteine through the conserved F or W. The D gene is left open where the match is weak. Size is stated for part of the rows, as once, few or many counts, or as a class when the clone is expanded.

size	V	J	D	DNA	CDR3
.	TRBV7-9	TRBJ1-1	.	TGTGCCAGCAGCCTAGCCGCGTCGCGGAACACTGAAGCTTTCTTT	CASSLAASRNTEAFF
.	TRBV18	TRBJ2-7	TRBD2	TGTGCCAGCTCACCACCGGGACTAGCCTACGAGCAGTACTTC	CASSPPGLAYEQYF
few	TRBV19	TRBJ1-5	.	TGTGCCAGTAGTATCTTCGCAATCGATCCAGAAAATCAGCCCCAGCATTTT	CASSIFAIDPENQPQHF
.	TRBV19	TRBJ2-1	TRBD2	TGTGCCAGTAGTATGTTTACTAGCGGGAGGTACAATGAGCAGTTCTTC	CASSMFTSGRYNEQFF
few	TRBV7-6	TRBJ1-6	.	TGTGCCAGCAGCTTAAGGGGGTCCTATAATTCACCCCTCCACTTT	CASSLRGSYNSPLHF
.	TRBV7-9	TRBJ1-2	.	TGTGCCAGCAGCTTAGGGGCCTCCTACTATGGCTACACCTTC	CASSLGASYYGYTF
.	TRBV28	TRBJ1-4	.	TGTGCCAGCAGTTTGTTTCTGACAGGCCGGAATGAAAAACTGTTTTTT	CASSLFLTGRNEKLFF
.	TRBV19	TRBJ2-5	TRBD1	TGTGCCAGTAGTGCCAGGACAGGGGTAAAAGAGACCCAGTACTTC	CASSARTGVKETQYF
.	TRBV5-6	TRBJ2-4	TRBD2	TGTGCCAGCAGCCAAAATCGACTAGCGGCCAAAAACATTCAGTACTTC	CASSQNRLAAKNIQYF
.	TRBV7-8	TRBJ1-5	TRBD1	TGTGCCAGCAGCTTAGATGTGAGGGGGCAGGATCAGCCCCAGCATTTT	CASSLDVRGQDQPQHF
few	TRBV30	TRBJ2-1	TRBD2	TGTGCCTGGAGTGTAAGGGGACTAGCTTGGGATGAGCAGTTCTTC	CAWSVRGLAWDEQFF
.	TRBV28	TRBJ1-1	.	TGTGCCAGCAGTTTGGTGGGGGGAAGCACTGAAGCTTTCTTT	CASSLVGGSTEAFF
.	TRBV7-2	TRBJ2-7	TRBD1	TGTGCCAGCAGCTTATGGTCACAGGGGGTAACCTACGAGCAGTACTTC	CASSLWSQGVTYEQYF
.	TRBV18	TRBJ2-1	TRBD2	TGTGCCAGCTCAGGGCTGAGCGGGAGTAGCAATGAGCAGTTCTTC	CASSGLSGSSNEQFF
.	TRBV7-2	TRBJ2-7	.	TGTGCCAGCAGCTCCTCCCACGGGAGCTCCTACGAGCAGTACTTC	CASSSSHGSSYEQYF
few	TRBV28	TRBJ1-1	TRBD1	TGTGCCAGCAGTTTGACAGGGATGAACACTGAAGCTTTCTTT	CASSLTGMNTEAFF
once	TRBV6-6	TRBJ1-1	.	TGTGCCAGCAGTATACAGATGAACACTGAAGCTTTCTTT	CASSIQMNTEAFF
.	TRBV7-2	TRBJ1-3	.	TGTGCCAGCAGCTTAGCCGGGTATTCTGGAAACACCATATATTTT	CASSLAGYSGNTIYF
.	TRBV5-5	TRBJ1-4	.	TGTGCCAGCAGCCCCCTCGACCCAGCGGCTGAAAAACTGTTTTTT	CASSPLDPAAEKLFF
.	TRBV28	TRBJ1-4	.	TGTGCCACCTTTGGGCTCGCAACTAATGAAAAACTGTTTTTT	CATFGLATNEKLFF
once	TRBV28	TRBJ2-7	.	TGTGCCAGCAGTATCCTTAGGCCCCAGGGCCCCGAGCAGTACTTC	CASSILRPQGPEQYF
few	TRBV6-5	TRBJ1-4	.	TGTGCCAGCAGTGGACTCGGGGGAGAAAAACTGTTTTTT	CASSGLGGEKLFF
.	TRBV19	TRBJ2-7	TRBD1	TGTGCCAGTAGTACGCCCGGGACAGGGACGGGACACGAGCAGTACTTC	CASSTPGTGTGHEQYF
.	TRBV28	TRBJ2-3	TRBD2	TGTGCCAGCAGTTTATTACTAGCGGGAGGGCCCGATACGCAGTATTTT	CASSLLLAGGPDTQYF
.	TRBV27	TRBJ2-7	.	TGTGCCAGCAGTTTATCTCTTGCGGGCGGCTACGAGCAGTACTTC	CASSLSLAGGYEQYF
.	TRBV15	TRBJ1-2	.	TGTGCCACCAGTCGATTAACAGGGAGTGGTGGCTACACCTTC	CATSRLTGSGGYTF
once	TRBV6-5	TRBJ1-1	.	TGTGCCAGCGGGCCCGATCAGACTGAAGCTTTCTTT	CASGPDQTEAFF
once	TRBV7-8	TRBJ1-6	.	TGTGCCAGCAGCAAAGATTTGGGGGGTTCAGTGGATTCACCCCTCCACTTT	CASSKDLGGSVDSPLHF
once	TRBV28	TRBJ1-4	.	TGTGCCAGCAGTTTCGCAGGGTCGACTAATGAAAAACTGTTTTTT	CASSFAGSTNEKLFF
few	TRBV2	TRBJ2-1	TRBD2	TGTGCCAGCAGGTATTCCCCGCGGGAGGAGAGGCTAAATGAGCAGTTCTTC	CASRYSPREERLNEQFF
.	TRBV5-6	TRBJ1-2	.	TGTGCCAGCAGCTTGGGAACGGAGCATGGCTACACCTTC	CASSLGTEHGYTF
.	TRBV2	TRBJ2-2	TRBD1	TGTGCCAGCAGTGGGGGGGGACAGGGAGTTAACACCGGGGAGCTGTTTTTT	CASSGGGQGVNTGELFF
.	TRBV28	TRBJ2-7	.	TGTGCCAGCAGCTTAGCGAGGACTGGGAACTACGAGCAGTACTTC	CASSLARTGNYEQYF
.	TRBV19	TRBJ2-5	TRBD2	TGTGCCAGCCAATATAGCGGGAGGGCACAAGAGACCCAGTACTTC	CASQYSGRAQETQYF
.	TRBV2	TRBJ1-5	.	TGTGCCAGCAGCGCTACAGGGTTGGGTCAGCCCCAGCATTTT	CASSATGLGQPQHF
.	TRBV4-1	TRBJ1-6	TRBD1	TGCGCCAGCAGCCGAGACCCCATGGGACAGAATAATTCACCCCTCCACTTT	CASSRDPMGQNNSPLHF
.	TRBV13	TRBJ2-3	TRBD2	TGTGCCAGCAGTACGGGACTAGCGGGGGGGGCTAGCACAGATACGCAGTATTTT	CASSTGLAGGASTDTQYF
.	TRBV10-2	TRBJ2-5	.	TGCGCCAGCAGTGAGGTTAGGGAGGACCAAGAGACCCAGTACTTC	CASSEVREDQETQYF
.	TRBV19	TRBJ1-2	TRBD1	TGTGCCAGTAGCCAACAGGGGGCAAGTGGCTACACCTTC	CASSQQGASGYTF
.	TRBV7-8	TRBJ2-3	.	TGTGCCAGCAGCCTAAGGGGCGGGGACACAGATACGCAGTATTTT	CASSLRGGDTDTQYF
.	TRBV30	TRBJ2-7	TRBD2	TGTGCCTGGAGTGTACAGTCGGGAGGTAGCGAGCAGTACTTC	CAWSVQSGGSEQYF
.	TRBV5-1	TRBJ2-1	TRBD2	TGCGCCAGCAGCTTAGCCAGCGGGAGTTTCAATGAGCAGTTCTTC	CASSLASGSFNEQFF
.	TRBV18	TRBJ1-3	.	TGTGCCAGCTCACCACAGAGGAACTCTGGAAACACCATATATTTT	CASSPQRNSGNTIYF
.	TRBV29-1	TRBJ2-1	.	TGCAGCGTTGATAAGGGAACAGGGCCGAGCAATGAGCAGTTCTTC	CSVDKGTGPSNEQFF
.	TRBV28	TRBJ2-2	TRBD1	TGTGCCAGCAGCCCTGACAGGGTTAACACCGGGGAGCTGTTTTTT	CASSPDRVNTGELFF
.	TRBV11-2	TRBJ2-7	TRBD2	TGTGCCAGCAGTTCGACTAGCAAGGGTATCGAGCAGTACTTC	CASSSTSKGIEQYF